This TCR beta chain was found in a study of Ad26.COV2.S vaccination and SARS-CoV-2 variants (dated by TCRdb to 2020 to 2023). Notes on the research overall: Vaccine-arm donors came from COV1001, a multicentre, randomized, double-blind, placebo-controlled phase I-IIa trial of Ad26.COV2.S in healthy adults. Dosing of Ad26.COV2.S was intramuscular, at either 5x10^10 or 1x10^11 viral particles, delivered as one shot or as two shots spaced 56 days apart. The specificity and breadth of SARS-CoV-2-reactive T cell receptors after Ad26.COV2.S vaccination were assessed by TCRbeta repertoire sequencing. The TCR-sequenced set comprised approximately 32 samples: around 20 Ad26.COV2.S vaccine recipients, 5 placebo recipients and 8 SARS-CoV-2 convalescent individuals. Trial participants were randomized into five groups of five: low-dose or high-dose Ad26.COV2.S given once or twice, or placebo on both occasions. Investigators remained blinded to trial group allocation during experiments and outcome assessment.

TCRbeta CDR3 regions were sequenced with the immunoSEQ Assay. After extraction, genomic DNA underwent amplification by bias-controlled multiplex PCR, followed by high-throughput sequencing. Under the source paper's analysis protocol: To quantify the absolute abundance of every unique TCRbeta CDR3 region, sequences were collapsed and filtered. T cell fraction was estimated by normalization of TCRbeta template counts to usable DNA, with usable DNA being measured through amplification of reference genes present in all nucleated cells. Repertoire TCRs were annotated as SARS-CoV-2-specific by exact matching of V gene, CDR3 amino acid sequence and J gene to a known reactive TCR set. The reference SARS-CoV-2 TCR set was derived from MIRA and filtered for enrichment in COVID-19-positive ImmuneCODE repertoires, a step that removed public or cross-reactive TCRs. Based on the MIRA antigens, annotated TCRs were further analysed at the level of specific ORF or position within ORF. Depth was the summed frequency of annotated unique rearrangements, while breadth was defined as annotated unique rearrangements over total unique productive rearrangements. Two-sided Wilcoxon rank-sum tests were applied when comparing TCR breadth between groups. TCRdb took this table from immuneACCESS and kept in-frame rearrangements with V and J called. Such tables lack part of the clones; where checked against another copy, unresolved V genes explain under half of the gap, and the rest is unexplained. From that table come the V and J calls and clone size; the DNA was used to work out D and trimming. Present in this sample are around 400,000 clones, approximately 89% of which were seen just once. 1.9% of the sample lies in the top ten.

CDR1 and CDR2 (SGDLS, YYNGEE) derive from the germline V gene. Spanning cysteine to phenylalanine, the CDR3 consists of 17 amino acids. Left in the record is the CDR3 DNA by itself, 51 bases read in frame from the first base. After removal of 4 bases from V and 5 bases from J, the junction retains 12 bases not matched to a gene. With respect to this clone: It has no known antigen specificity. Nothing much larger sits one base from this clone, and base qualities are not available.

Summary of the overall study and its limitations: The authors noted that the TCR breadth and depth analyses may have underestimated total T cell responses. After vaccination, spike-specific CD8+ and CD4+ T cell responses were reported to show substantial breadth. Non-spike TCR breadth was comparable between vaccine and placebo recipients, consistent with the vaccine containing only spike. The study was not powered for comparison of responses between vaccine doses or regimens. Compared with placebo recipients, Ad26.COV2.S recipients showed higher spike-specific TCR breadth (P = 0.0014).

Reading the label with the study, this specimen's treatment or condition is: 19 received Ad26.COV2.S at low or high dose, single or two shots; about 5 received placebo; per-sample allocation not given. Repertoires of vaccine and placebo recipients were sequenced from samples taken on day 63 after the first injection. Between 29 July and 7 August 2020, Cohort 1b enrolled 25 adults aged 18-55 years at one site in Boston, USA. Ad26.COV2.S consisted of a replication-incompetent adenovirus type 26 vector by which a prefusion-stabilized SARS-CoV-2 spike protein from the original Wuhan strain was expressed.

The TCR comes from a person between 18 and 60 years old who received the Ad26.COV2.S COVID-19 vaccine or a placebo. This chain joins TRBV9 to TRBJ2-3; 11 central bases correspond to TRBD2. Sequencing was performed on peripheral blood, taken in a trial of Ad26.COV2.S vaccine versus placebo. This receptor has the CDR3 CASSSLGLAGGVDTQYF. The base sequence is TGTGCCAGCAGCTCCTTAGGGCTAGCGGGAGGAGTAGATACGCAGTATTTT.